The rows below give T cell receptor beta chains drawn from one sample of a study of beta chain features in type 1 diabetes. The repertoire was sequenced with immunoSEQ multiplex PCR; TCRdb's copy has only in-frame clones and lacks some. Among about 470,000 clones listed, about 29% were seen once. Sequenced sample: naive CD4+ T cells from blood. These receptors came from a man between 18 and 29 years old in good health. The CDR3 runs from the conserved cysteine through the conserved F or W. A D gene is named only where the DNA matches it firmly. Expanded clones are given a class, and other clones once, few, many or no size at all.

j_call: TRBJ2-3
d_call: TRBD1
clone_size: -
v_call: TRBV7-9
cdr3_nt: TGTGCCAGCAGCTTAGGAGGCTCCCAGGGGGTTACGCAGTATTTT
cdr3_aa: CASSLGGSQGVTQYF

j_call: TRBJ2-7
d_call: -
clone_size: few
v_call: TRBV7-2
cdr3_nt: TGTGCCAGCAGCTTAGACGGGGCCTCCTACGAGCAGTACTTC
cdr3_aa: CASSLDGASYEQYF

j_call: TRBJ2-3
d_call: TRBD2
clone_size: -
v_call: TRBV5-1
cdr3_nt: TGCGCCAGCAGGACCCTAGCGGGAGGGCCGGCAGATACGCAGTATTTT
cdr3_aa: CASRTLAGGPADTQYF

j_call: TRBJ2-7
d_call: -
clone_size: -
v_call: TRBV7-2
cdr3_nt: TGTGCCAGCAGCTTAGCAGGGCGCGAGCAGTACTTC
cdr3_aa: CASSLAGREQYF

j_call: TRBJ1-4
d_call: -
clone_size: -
v_call: TRBV28
cdr3_nt: TGTGCCAGCAGTTGGGGTGCAACTAATGAAAAACTGTTTTTT
cdr3_aa: CASSWGATNEKLFF

j_call: TRBJ2-1
d_call: -
clone_size: -
v_call: TRBV25-1
cdr3_nt: TGTGCCAGCAAGCTGGGCGCATGGGAAGGGAATGAGCAGTTCTTC
cdr3_aa: CASKLGAWEGNEQFF

j_call: TRBJ2-7
d_call: -
clone_size: few
v_call: TRBV6-1
cdr3_nt: TGTGCCAGTCGGGACGGAGCCTACGAGCAGTACTTC
cdr3_aa: CASRDGAYEQYF

j_call: TRBJ2-5
d_call: -
clone_size: few
v_call: TRBV18
cdr3_nt: TGTGCCAGCTCACCAGGAGCTAAAGAGACCCAGTACTTC
cdr3_aa: CASSPGAKETQYF

j_call: TRBJ2-5
d_call: TRBD2
clone_size: few
v_call: TRBV5-1
cdr3_nt: TGCGCCAGCAGCCAAGCGGTAGCGGGGCAAGAGACCCAGTACTTC
cdr3_aa: CASSQAVAGQETQYF

j_call: TRBJ2-7
d_call: -
clone_size: -
v_call: TRBV30
cdr3_nt: TGTGCCTGGAGTGTACATGAGGCCAGAGCAGCCTACGAGCAGTACTTC
cdr3_aa: CAWSVHEARAAYEQYF

j_call: TRBJ1-4
d_call: TRBD1
clone_size: few
v_call: TRBV4-3
cdr3_nt: TGCGCCAGCAGCCCCGGCGACAGGGACGCTGAAAAACTGTTTTTT
cdr3_aa: CASSPGDRDAEKLFF

j_call: TRBJ1-1
d_call: TRBD1
clone_size: -
v_call: TRBV14
cdr3_nt: TGTGCCAGCAGTCCACAGGGGCTCACTGAAGCTTTCTTT
cdr3_aa: CASSPQGLTEAFF

j_call: TRBJ2-1
d_call: TRBD2
clone_size: -
v_call: TRBV4-2
cdr3_nt: TGTGCCAGCAGCCAAGATAAGGGACTAGCGGGAGTGTTGGATGGAAATGAGCAGTTCTTC
cdr3_aa: CASSQDKGLAGVLDGNEQFF

j_call: TRBJ2-7
d_call: -
clone_size: -
v_call: TRBV14
cdr3_nt: TGTGCCAGCAGCCAAGACCGCTACGAGCAGTACTTC
cdr3_aa: CASSQDRYEQYF

j_call: TRBJ1-2
d_call: -
clone_size: few
v_call: TRBV30
cdr3_nt: TGTGCCTGGAGTGTGGGCGAAGAAAACTATGGCTACACCTTC
cdr3_aa: CAWSVGEENYGYTF

j_call: TRBJ2-1
d_call: TRBD2
clone_size: few
v_call: TRBV15
cdr3_nt: TGTGCCACCAAGCAGACTAGCGGGAGGATCAATGAGCAGTTCTTC
cdr3_aa: CATKQTSGRINEQFF

j_call: TRBJ2-5
d_call: TRBD1
clone_size: -
v_call: TRBV2
cdr3_nt: TGTGCCAGCAGTCCGGACAGGGGCCCACAAGAGACCCAGTACTTC
cdr3_aa: CASSPDRGPQETQYF

j_call: TRBJ1-1
d_call: -
clone_size: -
v_call: TRBV6-6
cdr3_nt: TGTGCCAGCAGAGCACCGAACACTGAAGCTTTCTTT
cdr3_aa: CASRAPNTEAFF

j_call: TRBJ2-1
d_call: TRBD1
clone_size: few
v_call: TRBV18
cdr3_nt: TGTGCCAGCTCACTCGGGACAGGCAATGAGCAGTTCTTC
cdr3_aa: CASSLGTGNEQFF

j_call: TRBJ2-3
d_call: TRBD1
clone_size: -
v_call: TRBV5-1
cdr3_nt: TGCGCCAGCAGCTTGGATCGACAGGGGAGAAATACGCAGTATTTT
cdr3_aa: CASSLDRQGRNTQYF

j_call: TRBJ2-7
d_call: TRBD2
clone_size: few
v_call: TRBV7-2
cdr3_nt: TGTGCCAGCAGCAACCAGCGGGGGATCTACGAGCAGTACTTC
cdr3_aa: CASSNQRGIYEQYF

j_call: TRBJ1-2
d_call: -
clone_size: -
v_call: TRBV6-5
cdr3_nt: TGTGCCAGCAGCTACCGGACCGGGGCTAACTATGGCTACACCTTC
cdr3_aa: CASSYRTGANYGYTF

j_call: TRBJ1-2
d_call: -
clone_size: few
v_call: TRBV30
cdr3_nt: TGTGCCTGGAGCCAACAGACCTATGGCTACACCTTC
cdr3_aa: CAWSQQTYGYTF

j_call: TRBJ2-4
d_call: -
clone_size: few
v_call: TRBV5-1
cdr3_nt: TGCGCCAGCAGCTTCGACAGTGAGGGAAACATTCAGTACTTC
cdr3_aa: CASSFDSEGNIQYF

j_call: TRBJ1-1
d_call: -
clone_size: -
v_call: TRBV2
cdr3_nt: TGTGCCAGCAGTGTACAGGGGAACACTGAAGCTTTCTTT
cdr3_aa: CASSVQGNTEAFF

j_call: TRBJ2-5
d_call: -
clone_size: few
v_call: TRBV7-2
cdr3_nt: TGTGCCAGCAGCCGGCGGCGCCCTCAAGAGACCCAGTACTTC
cdr3_aa: CASSRRRPQETQYF

j_call: TRBJ2-1
d_call: -
clone_size: -
v_call: TRBV28
cdr3_nt: TGTGCCAGCAGACGCCCCGCGGGCAATGAGCAGTTCTTC
cdr3_aa: CASRRPAGNEQFF

j_call: TRBJ2-7
d_call: TRBD1
clone_size: -
v_call: TRBV9
cdr3_nt: TGTGCCAGCAATCCACAGGGGGAGATATACGAGCAGTACTTC
cdr3_aa: CASNPQGEIYEQYF

j_call: TRBJ2-3
d_call: TRBD2
clone_size: -
v_call: TRBV7-9
cdr3_nt: TGTGCCAGCAGCCCTAGCGGGAGGGCGGTAGATACGCAGTATTTT
cdr3_aa: CASSPSGRAVDTQYF

j_call: TRBJ2-7
d_call: TRBD2
clone_size: -
v_call: TRBV7-2
cdr3_nt: TGTGCCAGCAGCCCGGGTGCGGGAGCGGGCGAGCAGTACTTC
cdr3_aa: CASSPGAGAGEQYF

j_call: TRBJ2-7
d_call: -
clone_size: few
v_call: TRBV18
cdr3_nt: TGTGCCAGCTCATGGAACCGGGACGGCTACGAGCAGTACTTC
cdr3_aa: CASSWNRDGYEQYF

j_call: TRBJ2-1
d_call: TRBD1
clone_size: -
v_call: TRBV5-1
cdr3_nt: TGCGCCAGCAGCTCAGGCGGGGACAGGGCCCTCAATGAGCAGTTCTTC
cdr3_aa: CASSSGGDRALNEQFF

j_call: TRBJ2-1
d_call: TRBD2
clone_size: -
v_call: TRBV6-5
cdr3_nt: TGTGCCAGCAGTAGGCCGGGACTAGCGATCAATGAGCAGTTCTTC
cdr3_aa: CASSRPGLAINEQFF